This TCR beta chain originates from a study of blood T cell repertoires in COVID-19. Study summary: Sites in the United States, Italy and Spain provided acute and convalescent COVID-19 samples. PBMCs, B-cell-depleted T cells, or T cells provided the cDNA or gDNA that made up the material.

V was clipped by 8 bases and J by 4 bases, with 20 bases between them. Germline-derived CDR1 and CDR2 are MNHEY and SMNVEV (reference sequence). CDR3 size: 16 residues. Authors' analysis steps: How many nucleated cells were present was estimated from reference gene primer amplification. Sequenced by immunoSEQ multiplex PCR; TCRdb stores in-frame clones only, minus some. The V and J calls and clone size come from that table; D and trimming were worked out from the DNA. The sample lists about 160,000 clones, 75% to 90% occurring once. This clonotype was obtained from a human donor with acute or convalescent COVID-19. The donor label of this sample is uncertain. J is TRBJ2-2 and V is TRBV27, with a weak D call TRBD2 (7 bases). The specimen was peripheral blood. The CDR3 nucleotides are TGTGCCAGCGCCCGGAAGGGGGGGAGTCGCACCGGGGAGCTGTTTTTT. Encoded protein: CASARKGGSRTGELFF.